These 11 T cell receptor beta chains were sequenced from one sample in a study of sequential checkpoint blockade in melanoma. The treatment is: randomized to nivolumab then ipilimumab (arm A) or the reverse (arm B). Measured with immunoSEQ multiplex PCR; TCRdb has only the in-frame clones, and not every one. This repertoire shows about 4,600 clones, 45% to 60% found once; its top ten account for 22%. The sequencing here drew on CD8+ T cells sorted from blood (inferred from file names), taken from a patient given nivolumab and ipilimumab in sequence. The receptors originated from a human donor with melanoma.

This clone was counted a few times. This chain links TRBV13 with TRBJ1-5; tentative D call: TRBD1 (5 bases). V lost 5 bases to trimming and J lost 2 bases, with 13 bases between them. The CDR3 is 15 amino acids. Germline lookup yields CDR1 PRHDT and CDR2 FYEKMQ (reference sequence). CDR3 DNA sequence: TGTGCCAGCAGCCTGGGAGGGGTGGGCAATCAGCCCCAGCATTTT. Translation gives CASSLGGVGNQPQHF.

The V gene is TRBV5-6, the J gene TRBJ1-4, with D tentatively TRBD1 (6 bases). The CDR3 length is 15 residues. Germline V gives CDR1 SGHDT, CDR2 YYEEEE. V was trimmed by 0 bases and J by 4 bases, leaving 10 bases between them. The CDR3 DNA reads TGTGCCAGCAGCTTGGGACAGGCCAGTAATGAAAAACTGTTTTTT. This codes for CASSLGQASNEKLFF.

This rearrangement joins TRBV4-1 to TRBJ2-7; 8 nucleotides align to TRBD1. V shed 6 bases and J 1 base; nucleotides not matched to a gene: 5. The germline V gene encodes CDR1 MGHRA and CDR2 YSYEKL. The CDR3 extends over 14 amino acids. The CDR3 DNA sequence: TGCGCCAGCAGTCCGGACAGGGCTTCCTACGAGCAGTACTTC. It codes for CASSPDRASYEQYF.

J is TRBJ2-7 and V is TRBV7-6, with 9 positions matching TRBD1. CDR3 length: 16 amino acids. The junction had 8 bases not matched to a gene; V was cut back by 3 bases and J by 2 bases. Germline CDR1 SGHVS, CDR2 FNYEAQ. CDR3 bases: TGTGCCAGCAGCTTGGCTCCGGGACAGGGTACCTACGAGCAGTACTTC. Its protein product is CASSLAPGQGTYEQYF.

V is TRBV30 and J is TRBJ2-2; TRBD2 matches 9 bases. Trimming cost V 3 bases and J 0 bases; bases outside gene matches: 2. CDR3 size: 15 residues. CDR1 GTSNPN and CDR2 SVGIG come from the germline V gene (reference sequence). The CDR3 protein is CAWSGGRANTGELFF. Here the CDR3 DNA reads TGTGCCTGGAGCGGCGGGAGGGCGAACACCGGGGAGCTGTTTTTT.

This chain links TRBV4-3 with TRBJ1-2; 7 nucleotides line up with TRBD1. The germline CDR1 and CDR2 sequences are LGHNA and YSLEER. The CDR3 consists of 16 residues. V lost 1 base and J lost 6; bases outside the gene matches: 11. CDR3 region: CASSQVLQGTTNGYTF. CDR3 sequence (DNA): TGCGCCAGCAGCCAAGTATTACAGGGGACGACTAATGGCTACACCTTC.

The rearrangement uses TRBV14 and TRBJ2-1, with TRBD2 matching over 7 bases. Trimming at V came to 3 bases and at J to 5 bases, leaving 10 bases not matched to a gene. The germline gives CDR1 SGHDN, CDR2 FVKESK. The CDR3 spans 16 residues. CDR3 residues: CASSQYSGPPHNEQFF. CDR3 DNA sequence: TGTGCCAGCAGCCAGTATAGCGGGCCCCCCCACAATGAGCAGTTCTTC.

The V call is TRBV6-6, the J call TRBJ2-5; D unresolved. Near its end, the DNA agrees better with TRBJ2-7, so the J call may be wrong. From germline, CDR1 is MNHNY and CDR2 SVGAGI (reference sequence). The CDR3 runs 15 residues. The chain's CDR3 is CASRPEFSVPYEQYF. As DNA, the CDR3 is TGTGCCAGCAGGCCCGAATTTTCTGTACCCTACGAGCAGTACTTC.

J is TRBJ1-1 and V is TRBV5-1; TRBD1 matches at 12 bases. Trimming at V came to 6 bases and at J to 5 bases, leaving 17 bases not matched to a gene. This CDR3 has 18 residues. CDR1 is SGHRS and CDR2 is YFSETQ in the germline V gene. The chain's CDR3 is CASNFRVYGDRGRTEAFF. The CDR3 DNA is TGCGCCAGCAACTTCCGAGTTTACGGGGACAGGGGGCGGACTGAAGCTTTCTTT.

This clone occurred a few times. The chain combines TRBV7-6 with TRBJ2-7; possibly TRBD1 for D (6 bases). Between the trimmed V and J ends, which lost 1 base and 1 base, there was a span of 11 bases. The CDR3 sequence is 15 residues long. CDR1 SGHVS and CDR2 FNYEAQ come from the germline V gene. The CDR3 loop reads CASSLEADRSYEQYF. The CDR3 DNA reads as TGTGCCAGCAGCTTAGAGGCGGACAGATCCTACGAGCAGTACTTC. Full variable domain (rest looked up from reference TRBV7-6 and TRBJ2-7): GAGVSQSPRYKVTKRGQDVALRCDPISGHVSLYWYRQALGQGPEFLTYFNYEAQQDKSGLPNDRFSAERPEGSISTLTIQRTEQRDSAMYRCASSLEADRSYEQYFGPGTRLTVT.

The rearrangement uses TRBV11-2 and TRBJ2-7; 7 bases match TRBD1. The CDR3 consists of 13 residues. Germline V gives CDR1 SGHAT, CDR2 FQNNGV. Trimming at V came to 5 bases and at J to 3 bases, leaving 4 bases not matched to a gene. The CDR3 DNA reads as TGTGCCAGCAGCCTTGGACAGGACTACGAGCAGTACTTC. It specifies CASSLGQDYEQYF.